The entry below gives a single T cell receptor (beta chain) sequence along with its context. The record originates from a study of shared T cell receptors in the human thymus. Germline V CDR1 and CDR2: SQVTM, ANQGSEA. The CDR3 extends over 17 amino acids. Trimming removed 4 bases from V and 1 base from J; junction bases left unmatched: 7. Sequenced by immunoSEQ multiplex PCR; TCRdb stores in-frame clones only, minus some. The sample consists of 500,000 to 750,000 clones, approximately 87% of them appearing once. A further study also used this sample, focusing on human thymus T cells. According to that study: Corrective surgery for congenital heart defects was being performed on the healthy Finnish infants who were the donors.

The TCR was taken from a boy under two years old with a congenital heart defect. The specimen was thymocytes. The chain couples TRBV29-1 to TRBJ2-1, with TRBD2 matching over 13 bases. This CDR3 is CSVGTSGRRGSYNEQFF. CDR3 DNA sequence: TGCAGCGTTGGGACTAGCGGGAGACGGGGATCCTACAATGAGCAGTTCTTC.